The 30 T cell receptor beta chains below were found in one sample sequenced in a study of cytomegalovirus exposure and HLA in healthy donors. The PCR employed 60 Vbeta primers together with 13 Jbeta primers. Sequenced by immunoSEQ multiplex PCR; TCRdb stores in-frame clones only, minus some. Of 150,000 to 200,000 clones detected, approximately 83% appear once; the ten largest clones hold about 10%. Sequenced: PBMCs. These receptors all stem from a man between 18 and 29 years old in good health and CMV-seropositive.

The rearrangement uses TRBV29-1 and TRBJ2-7; D is perhaps TRBD2 (6 bases). CDR1 is SQVTM, CDR2 ANQGSEA, per germline. The CDR3 loop spans 14 amino acids. V was shortened by 3 bases and J by 5 bases, with 17 bases between the two germline ends. The DNA of the CDR3 is TGCAGCGTTGACGGCGGGGCAGCCTCGGACGAGCAGTACTTC. It specifies CSVDGGAASDEQYF.

V is TRBV19 and J is TRBJ1-5; maybe TRBD1 (6 bases). Looked up from germline, CDR1 is LNHDA and CDR2 is SQIVND (reference sequence). The V end lost 4 bases, the J end lost 3 bases, and 10 bases lay between the germline ends. The CDR3 loop spans 14 amino acids. CDR3 sequence (DNA): TGTGCCAGTAGTAGACAGGCGTACAATCAGCCCCAGCATTTT. It yields the protein CASSRQAYNQPQHF.

This clone was picked up one time. V and J are TRBV30 and TRBJ1-1; D unresolved. CDR1 is GTSNPN, CDR2 SVGIG, per germline (reference sequence). The CDR3 has 11 residues. Trimming cost V 2 bases and J 6 bases, with 7 bases left between them. The chain's CDR3 is CAWSQVSEAFF. CDR3 in DNA: TGTGCCTGGAGTCAGGTGTCTGAAGCTTTCTTT. Drawing the rest from reference TRBV30 and TRBJ1-1, the complete variable domain is SQTIHQWPATLVQPVGSPLSLECTVEGTSNPNLYWYRQAAGRGLQLLFYSVGIGQISSEVPQNLSASRPQDRQFILSSKKLLLSDSGFYLCAWSQVSEAFFGQGTRLTVV.

For this clone: Other DNA variants within this sample encode the same CDR3. The chain is built from TRBV5-4 and TRBJ2-1; D perhaps matches TRBD1 (6 bases). The CDR3 runs 11 residues. Trimming removed 2 bases at V and 10 bases at J, with 7 bases between. CDR1 and CDR2 from the germline V gene are SGHNT and YYREEE (reference sequence). The DNA of the CDR3 is TGTGCCAGCAGCTTAGGGACAGAGCAGTTCTTC. The encoded protein is CASSLGTEQFF.

This sequence joins TRBV6-5 and TRBJ2-3, with 9 positions matching TRBD2. Germline CDR1 reads MNHEY; CDR2 reads SVGAGI. Trimming at V came to 3 bases and at J to 3 bases, leaving 7 bases not matched to a gene. There are 16 residues in the CDR3. The CDR3 DNA follows: TGTGCCAGCAGTTATTTGATTAGCGGGGGTACAGATACGCAGTATTTT. Protein sequence: CASSYLISGGTDTQYF.

In nucleotides, the CDR3 is TGTGCCAGCAGCGCATATCTCCAGGCGGGGCTGGGTGAAAAACTGTTTTTT. Translation: CASSAYLQAGLGEKLFF. This chain uses TRBV5-8 with TRBJ1-4; D perhaps matches TRBD1 (5 bases). V lost 4 bases and J lost 7, with 23 bases in between. Germline values: CDR1 SGHTS, CDR2 YDEGEE. This CDR3 region has 17 residues.

The chain carries TRBV9 and TRBJ2-5; no clear D. The germline gives CDR1 SGDLS, CDR2 YYNGEE. The CDR3 contains 14 residues. V was trimmed by 0 bases and J by 4 bases, leaving 10 bases between them. DNA of the CDR3: TGTGCCAGCAGCGTAGGGTTGGCCCCAGAGACCCAGTACTTC. This gives the protein CASSVGLAPETQYF.

The chain combines TRBV13 with TRBJ1-1, with a tentative D call TRBD1 (5 bases). CDR1 is PRHDT and CDR2 is FYEKMQ in the germline V gene (reference sequence). CDR3 length: 13 amino acids. V was trimmed by 2 bases and J by 4 bases, leaving 8 bases between them. CDR3 residues: CASSLQGRTEAFF. The CDR3, as DNA: TGTGCCAGCAGCTTACAGGGTCGCACTGAAGCTTTCTTT.

V gene TRBV5-1 combines with J gene TRBJ1-1, with D possibly being TRBD1 (6 bases). Germline V lookup: CDR1 SGHRS, CDR2 YFSETQ. This CDR3 contains 14 residues. Trimming took off 7 bases at V and 0 bases at J, with 13 bases between the two ends. As DNA, the CDR3 is TGCGCCAGCGGTAGGGACATCATGAACACTGAAGCTTTCTTT. It specifies CASGRDIMNTEAFF.

The V call is TRBV6-1, the J call TRBJ2-3; tentatively, D is TRBD1 (5 bases). The germline V gene has CDR1 MNHNS and CDR2 SASEGT. V was trimmed by 5 bases and J by 3 bases, leaving 12 bases between them. The CDR3 length is 14 residues. The CDR3, as DNA: TGTGCCAGCAGTCCAAATCAGGGAACAGATACGCAGTATTTT. It codes for CASSPNQGTDTQYF.

The CDR3 nucleotides are TGCGCCAGCAGCTTAAGAGATGAGCAGTTCTTC. Translation gives CASSLRDEQFF. The V gene is TRBV5-1, the J gene TRBJ2-1; D call uncertain. With 2 bases removed from V and 8 bases from J, the gap between germline ends came to 5 bases. CDR3 length: 11 amino acids. Per germline, CDR1 SGHRS and CDR2 YFSETQ.

V is TRBV5-8 and J is TRBJ1-1; weak D call: TRBD1 (6 bases). The CDR3 has 13 residues. CDR1 SGHTS and CDR2 YDEGEE come from the germline V gene. Trimming took off 5 bases at V and 7 bases at J, with 15 bases between the two ends. This CDR3 is CASRSYREGEAFF. The CDR3 bases are TGTGCCAGCAGGTCCTACAGGGAGGGTGAAGCTTTCTTT.

This chain links TRBV10-2 with TRBJ2-1; 9 nucleotides line up with TRBD2. The CDR3 runs 18 residues. Germline V CDR1 and CDR2: WSHSY, SAAADI. The ends lost 8 bases at V and 3 bases at J; junction bases unmatched: 17. DNA for the CDR3: TGCGCCAGCCGGGGGCCGCGGGGGGGCCTCTTGGGCTACAATGAGCAGTTCTTC. The encoded protein is CASRGPRGGLLGYNEQFF.

The chain recombines TRBV19 with TRBJ1-5, with D perhaps matching TRBD1 (5 bases). Germline V gene sequence: CDR1 LNHDA, CDR2 SQIVND (reference sequence). The CDR3 runs 13 residues. V lost 3 bases and J lost 9, with 12 bases in between. The CDR3 sequence: CASSINQGGPQHF. DNA for the CDR3: TGTGCCAGTAGTATCAACCAGGGTGGGCCCCAGCATTTT.

In the case of this clone: One junction end disagrees with the germline gene, perhaps due to a read error. The CDR3 spells CASSPAEDYGYTF. CDR3 nucleotides: TGTGCCAGCTCACCAGCCGAAGACTATGGCTACACCTTT. This chain connects TRBV18 to TRBJ1-2; no clear D. The CDR3 sequence is 13 residues long. In germline, CDR1 is KGHSH, CDR2 LQKENI.

J is TRBJ1-6 and V is TRBV6-5, with 9 bases identical to TRBD1. Losses at the gene ends were 6 bases for V and 13 bases for J; bases not matched to a gene: 13. This CDR3 is built from 15 residues. Germline CDR1 MNHEY, CDR2 SVGAGI. The chain's CDR3 is CASSEGQGPVLPLHF. The DNA for the CDR3 is TGTGCCAGCAGCGAGGGACAGGGACCGGTATTGCCCCTCCACTTT.

This clone appeared a single time. This chain connects TRBV30 to TRBJ1-1, with 9 positions matching TRBD1. The CDR3 is 14 amino acids. Per germline, CDR1 GTSNPN and CDR2 SVGIG (reference sequence). The CDR3 DNA reads as TGTGCTGCTATGCCCGACAGGGGGAGCACTGAAGCTTTCTTT. Translated, it gives CAAMPDRGSTEAFF.

V gene TRBV9 combines with J gene TRBJ1-2, with TRBD1 as a possible D gene (5 bases). From germline, CDR1 is SGDLS and CDR2 YYNGEE. Between the trimmed V and J ends, which lost 0 bases and 4 bases, there was a span of 22 bases. The length of the CDR3 is 18 residues. Here the CDR3 reads CASSVDLRTPTSFYGYTF. The CDR3 nucleotides read TGTGCCAGCAGCGTAGACTTAAGGACACCAACATCCTTCTATGGCTACACCTTC.

This clone was recorded a few times. This chain links TRBV9 with TRBJ2-5, with TRBD2 matching 8 bases. Germline loops: CDR1 SGDLS, CDR2 YYNGEE. CDR3 length: 16 residues. Losses at the gene ends were 2 bases for V and 5 bases for J; bases not matched to a gene: 11. The CDR3 is CASSVGTSSSSETQYF. The DNA for the CDR3 is TGTGCCAGCAGCGTGGGGACTAGTTCGTCGTCTGAGACCCAGTACTTC.

This chain connects TRBV5-6 to TRBJ1-4, with 7 bases matching TRBD1. Per germline, CDR1 SGHDT and CDR2 YYEEEE. The CDR3 consists of 15 residues. With V trimmed by 4 bases and J by 7 bases, 10 bases remained unmatched. The CDR3 loop is CASSPPEGASEKLFF. CDR3 DNA sequence: TGTGCCAGCAGCCCGCCGGAGGGGGCGAGTGAAAAACTGTTTTTT.

This rearrangement joins TRBV7-9 to TRBJ1-6, with TRBD1 matching 7 bases. CDR3 length: 14 amino acids. The J segment lost 7 bases and the V segment lost 3 bases, leaving 3 bases of the junction unmatched. Germline V gene data show CDR1 as SEHNR and CDR2 as FQNEAQ (reference sequence). In DNA form, the CDR3 reads TGTGCCAGCAGCTTCGGGACAGAAAATTCACCCCTCCACTTT. Translated, it gives CASSFGTENSPLHF.

The V gene is TRBV6-1, the J gene TRBJ2-3; tentative D call: TRBD2 (5 bases). There are 13 residues in the CDR3. V lost 6 bases and J 5 bases, leaving 12 bases between the germline ends. The germline CDR1 and CDR2 sequences are MNHNS and SASEGT. CDR3 region: CASSVRGLDTQYF. The CDR3 coding sequence is TGTGCCAGCAGCGTGCGAGGGTTAGATACGCAGTATTTT.

The chain couples TRBV27 to TRBJ2-4, with 7 bases matching TRBD1. The CDR3 consists of 14 residues. The V gene end was trimmed by 6 bases and the J gene end by 6 bases; junction bases not matched to a gene: 8. Looked up from germline, CDR1 is MNHEY and CDR2 is SMNVEV (reference sequence). The DNA for the CDR3 is TGTGCCAGCAGCGTACTGGGACAGCCAAACATTCAGTACTTC. It codes for CASSVLGQPNIQYF.

This sequence joins TRBV6-1 and TRBJ1-2; possible D gene TRBD1, 6 bases. CDR1 MNHNS and CDR2 SASEGT come from the germline V gene. The CDR3 length is 14 residues. V was clipped by 7 bases and J by 4 bases, with 16 bases between them. The DNA of the CDR3 is TGTGCCAGCATCTCACAGGGCCGGGGCTATGGCTACACCTTC. Its translation: CASISQGRGYGYTF.

The V call is TRBV27, the J call TRBJ1-2; possibly TRBD1 for D (5 bases). The CDR3 has 13 residues. V was trimmed by 6 bases and J by 3 bases, leaving 11 bases between them. CDR1 MNHEY and CDR2 SMNVEV come from the germline V gene (reference sequence). The CDR3: CASSAGLYYGYTF. The CDR3 coding sequence is TGTGCCAGCAGCGCGGGGCTGTACTATGGCTACACCTTC.

The rearrangement links TRBV5-1 to TRBJ2-5, with 7 positions matching TRBD1. The CDR3 spans 14 residues. Germline lookup yields CDR1 SGHRS and CDR2 YFSETQ. The V segment lost 4 bases and the J segment 1 base; nucleotides outside the gene matches: 4. The CDR3 region has the DNA TGCGCCAGCAGCCTCCGGGACAGCCAAGAGACCCAGTACTTC. This sequence encodes CASSLRDSQETQYF.

The chain joins TRBV7-9 to TRBJ1-2, with D possibly TRBD1 on 5 matching bases. The CDR3 extends over 12 amino acids. Deletions cut 7 bases from V and 8 bases from J, with 14 bases between. Germline values: CDR1 SEHNR, CDR2 FQNEAQ (reference sequence). The CDR3 DNA reads as TGTGCCAGCATGGACACCGTTCGGGGCTACACCTTC. This translates into CASMDTVRGYTF.

The chain has TRBV19 and TRBJ1-2, with D possibly being TRBD1 (5 bases). The germline gives CDR1 LNHDA, CDR2 SQIVND (reference sequence). The CDR3 extends over 13 amino acids. With 0 bases removed from V and 7 bases from J, the gap between germline ends came to 9 bases. The DNA of the CDR3 is TGTGCCAGTAGTATAGACAGGGATGGTGGCTACACCTTC. Its translation is CASSIDRDGGYTF.

V is TRBV4-1 and J is TRBJ2-3, with D hard to call. This CDR3 spans 16 amino acids. Germline V gene sequence: CDR1 MGHRA, CDR2 YSYEKL. V was shortened by 0 bases and J by 4 bases, with 14 bases between the two germline ends. The CDR3 protein is CASSQEGRRGADTQYF. Written as DNA, the CDR3 is TGCGCCAGCAGCCAAGAAGGTCGGAGAGGCGCAGATACGCAGTATTTT.

This clone has a handful of counts. The chain is built from TRBV5-1 and TRBJ2-7; possibly TRBD2 for D (5 bases). V was clipped by 0 bases and J by 3 bases, with 10 bases between them. The CDR3 runs 14 residues. Germline V CDR1 and CDR2: SGHRS, YFSETQ. CDR3 amino acids: CASSLVFGNYEQYF. CDR3 bases: TGCGCCAGCAGCTTGGTGTTCGGGAACTACGAGCAGTACTTC.